Here is one T cell receptor beta chain with its context. Its antigen is as yet unknown. This CDR3 spans 15 amino acids. The germline gives CDR1 SGHRS, CDR2 YFSETQ. With V trimmed by 4 bases and J by 4 bases, 6 bases remained unmatched. This specimen comes from a study of T cell responses to AZD1222 COVID-19 vaccine. Study findings and constraints: Repertoires in all cases were sampled only once the peak T cell response had passed. Nearly half of spike-specific TCRs reportedly go after variant regions that carry no mutations.

Here immunoSEQ multiplex PCR was the method, and the copy in TCRdb shows in-frame clones only, minus some. The sample carries 120,000 to 150,000 clones, approximately 88% recorded once. The sequencing here drew on peripheral blood, taken on day 0 of AZD1222 vaccination. The chain joins TRBV5-1 to TRBJ2-5; 11 nucleotides agree with TRBD1. This receptor was identified in an adult in good health. CDR3 sequence (DNA): TGCGCCAGCAGCGAGGGACAGGGGGGGACAGAGACCCAGTACTTC. Protein: CASSEGQGGTETQYF.